This T cell receptor beta chain was documented in a study of blood T cell repertoires in COVID-19. Turning to the study itself: The United States, Italy and Spain supplied acute and convalescent COVID-19 samples. T cells, B-cell-depleted T cells, or PBMCs supplied cDNA or gDNA.

Produced via immunoSEQ multiplex PCR; TCRdb's table is partial and in-frame only. The table lists around 150,000 clones, about 90% of them singletons. Trimming took 1 base from V and 9 from J; bases not matched to a gene: 8. CDR3 length: 15 amino acids. The germline gives CDR1 SGHDN, CDR2 FVKESK. The specimen was peripheral blood. The sequence came from a man between 60 and 70 years old with acute or convalescent COVID-19. The genes are TRBV14 and TRBJ2-4; TRBD2 agrees at 8 bases. CDR3: CASSQVRGGTGIQYF. The CDR3 DNA follows: TGTGCCAGCAGCCAAGTACGGGGGGGTACGGGCATTCAGTACTTC.